The 31 T cell receptor beta chains in this list originate from one sample, sequenced in a study of blood T cell repertoires in COVID-19. Assay used: immunoSEQ multiplex PCR; TCRdb lists only in-frame clones, some missing. The sample shows about 230,000 clones, about 87% of them seen only once. Material for sequencing was PBMCs or T cells enriched from blood (not recorded which). The receptors here all came from a woman aged 40 to 50 with acute COVID-19.

V and J are TRBV3-1 (or the pseudogene TRBV3-2) and TRBJ2-2, with 8 bases lining up with TRBD2. Losses at the gene ends were 3 bases for V and 5 bases for J; bases not matched to a gene: 11. Germline CDR1 reads LGHDT; CDR2 reads YNNKEL (reference sequence). CDR3 size: 17 residues. DNA of the CDR3: TGTGCCAGCAGCCACTTTCCGGGAGGGGCGAGGACCGGGGAGCTGTTTTTT. Translation gives CASSHFPGGARTGELFF.

This chain connects TRBV7-8 to TRBJ2-2; 12 nucleotides agree with TRBD2. The CDR3 loop spans 19 amino acids. Germline assignment: CDR1 SGHVS and CDR2 FQNEAQ. Unmatched junction bases numbered 10, after V lost 4 bases and J lost 1 base. This chain's CDR3 is CASSSPLTSGGLNTGELFF. The CDR3 DNA follows: TGTGCCAGCAGCTCTCCATTGACTAGCGGGGGCCTGAACACCGGGGAGCTGTTTTTT.

This rearrangement joins TRBV5-6 to TRBJ1-2; D not resolved. Germline CDR1 SGHDT, CDR2 YYEEEE. Between the trimmed V and J ends, which lost 4 bases and 8 bases, there was a span of 21 bases. CDR3 size: 15 residues. The CDR3 nucleotides read TGTGCCAGCAGCATCCCGAAGGTATCCGTGGGCGGCTACACCTTC. Encoded protein: CASSIPKVSVGGYTF.

The sample holds one count of this clone. The chain has TRBV12-5 and TRBJ2-4, with TRBD2 matching 7 bases. This CDR3 is 16 amino acids long. V lost 0 bases to trimming and J lost 6 bases; unmatched junction nucleotides: 8. Germline CDR1 is LGHNT and CDR2 is FRNRAP. The CDR3 DNA reads as TGTGCTAGTGGTTTGGTAGCCTCGGGGGGAGGAAACATTCAGTACTTC. Translating gives CASGLVASGGGNIQYF.

The chain uses TRBV11-2 and TRBJ2-5; D is ambiguous. This CDR3 is 12 amino acids long. CDR1 and CDR2 from the germline V gene are SGHAT and FQNNGV. V was pared by 3 bases and J by 4 bases, with 6 bases between. CDR3 DNA: TGTGCCAGCAGCTTTCACGGAGAGACCCAGTACTTC. Its protein is CASSFHGETQYF.

The chain combines TRBV4-3 with TRBJ1-1; D call uncertain. Germline CDR1 is LGHNA and CDR2 is YSLEER. V was pared by 2 bases and J by 1 base, with 5 bases between. This CDR3 is 13 amino acids long. The chain's CDR3 is CASSQRGNTEAFF. The CDR3 DNA follows: TGCGCCAGCAGCCAACGCGGGAACACTGAAGCTTTCTTT.

This chain links TRBV9 with TRBJ2-1; TRBD2 matches 14 bases. CDR1 is SGDLS, CDR2 YYNGEE, per germline. The CDR3 covers 16 residues. The J segment lost 4 bases and the V segment lost 2 bases, leaving 2 bases of the junction unmatched. CDR3 residues: CASSVGLAGGYNEQFF. The CDR3 nucleotides read TGTGCCAGCAGCGTTGGACTAGCGGGAGGATACAATGAGCAGTTCTTC.

This chain joins TRBV27 and TRBJ1-5, with a tentative D call TRBD1 (5 bases). Looked up from germline, CDR1 is MNHEY and CDR2 is SMNVEV (reference sequence). This CDR3 region has 15 residues. V was trimmed by 5 bases and J by 0 bases, leaving 11 bases between them. The CDR3 region is CASSRDSYSNQPQHF. The CDR3 nucleotides are TGTGCCAGCAGTCGCGACAGTTATAGCAATCAGCCCCAGCATTTT.

V usage is TRBV3-1 (or the pseudogene TRBV3-2) and J usage is TRBJ1-2, with 7 bases aligning to TRBD1. The germline gives CDR1 LGHDT, CDR2 YNNKEL (reference sequence). This CDR3 is 17 amino acids long. V was pared by 4 bases and J by 4 bases, with 15 bases of the junction left unmatched. The chain's CDR3 is CASSRTGQRGGGYGYTF. The CDR3 DNA reads as TGTGCCAGCAGCCGAACGGGACAGAGGGGAGGTGGCTATGGCTACACCTTC.

The chain is built from TRBV19 and TRBJ2-7; 9 nucleotides agree with TRBD1. Germline V CDR1 and CDR2: LNHDA, SQIVND (reference sequence). The CDR3 is made up of 16 amino acids. V lost 4 bases and J lost 6; bases outside the gene matches: 13. The CDR3 DNA reads as TGTGCCAGTAGTACTCTTGAAAGACAGGGGGGAACCGAGCAGTACTTC. It codes for CASSTLERQGGTEQYF.

This clone was observed a single time. This sequence joins TRBV9 and TRBJ1-6, with TRBD1 matching over 7 bases. J gave up 11 bases and V 0 bases, and 11 bases lay outside the gene matches. Germline CDR1 SGDLS, CDR2 YYNGEE. The length of the CDR3 is 16 residues. The CDR3 bases are TGTGCCAGCAGCGTAGCTCGGAACAGGGGAGTAACACCCCTCCACTTT. Its protein product is CASSVARNRGVTPLHF.

The rearrangement links TRBV7-9 to TRBJ2-1; D is uncertain. The germline gives CDR1 SEHNR, CDR2 FQNEAQ (reference sequence). The length of the CDR3 is 18 residues. Between the trimmed V and J ends, which lost 5 bases and 0 bases, there was a span of 20 bases. The CDR3, as DNA: TGTGCCAGCAGCATAGACCGGAGAGCACCGAGCTCCTACAATGAGCAGTTCTTC. This gives the protein CASSIDRRAPSSYNEQFF.

The chain couples TRBV19 to TRBJ2-3; D is perhaps TRBD2 (7 bases). The V end lost 8 bases, the J end lost 4 bases, and 13 bases lay between the germline ends. Looked up from germline, CDR1 is LNHDA and CDR2 is SQIVND (reference sequence). The CDR3 spans 13 residues. The CDR3 spells CASHGRGADTQYF. The CDR3 DNA follows: TGTGCCAGTCATGGGAGGGGGGCAGATACGCAGTATTTT. The full variable domain, with the rest looked up from reference TRBV19 and TRBJ2-3, is DGGITQSPKYLFRKEGQNVTLSCEQNLNHDAMYWYRQDPGQGLRLIYYSQIVNDFQKGDIAEGYSVSREKKESFPLTVTSAQKNPTAFYLCASHGRGADTQYFGPGTRLTVL.

The chain is built from TRBV27 and TRBJ1-2, with D unresolved. Germline CDR1 reads MNHEY; CDR2 reads SMNVEV (reference sequence). Trimming took off 3 bases at V and 2 bases at J, with 10 bases between the two ends. The CDR3 consists of 14 residues. This chain's CDR3 is CASSLAGMNYGYTF. The CDR3, as DNA: TGTGCCAGCAGTTTGGCGGGGATGAACTATGGCTACACCTTC.

CDR3 loop: CAITGTSGRNTGELFF. The CDR3 DNA reads as TGTGCCATCACCGGGACTAGCGGGAGGAACACCGGGGAGCTGTTTTTT. V gene TRBV2 combines with J gene TRBJ2-2, with 14 bases aligning to TRBD2. Germline V CDR1 and CDR2: SNHLY, FYNNEI. The CDR3 contains 16 residues. Unmatched junction bases numbered 5, after V lost 10 bases and J lost 1 base.

V usage is TRBV2 and J usage is TRBJ1-1; perhaps TRBD1 as D (6 bases). V was clipped by 8 bases and J by 1 base, with 20 bases between them. CDR3 length: 16 amino acids. Germline lookup yields CDR1 SNHLY and CDR2 FYNNEI. This CDR3 reads CASRRGGEKKNTEAFF. CDR3 nucleotide sequence: TGTGCCAGCCGGAGGGGGGGCGAAAAAAAGAACACTGAAGCTTTCTTT.

This chain links TRBV27 with TRBJ1-2; D is unclear. This CDR3 region has 14 residues. V lost 3 bases, J lost 0 bases, and 8 bases lay in between. Per germline, CDR1 MNHEY and CDR2 SMNVEV (reference sequence). CDR3 loop: CASSLNRANYGYTF. Here the CDR3 DNA reads TGTGCCAGCAGTTTGAACAGAGCTAACTATGGCTACACCTTC.

The V call is TRBV11-3, the J call TRBJ1-3; D call uncertain. Germline V gene data show CDR1 as SGHNT and CDR2 as YENEEA. CDR3 size: 12 residues. V was cut by 6 bases and J by 4 bases, with 7 bases left in between. The DNA of the CDR3 is TGTGCCAGCAGTCGGTCAGGAAACACCATATATTTT. Translated, it gives CASSRSGNTIYF.

The rearrangement uses TRBV5-1 and TRBJ2-3; 11 nucleotides line up with TRBD2. V was pared by 2 bases and J by 6 bases, with 11 bases of the junction left unmatched. The CDR3 spans 17 residues. The germline V gene has CDR1 SGHRS and CDR2 YFSETQ. CDR3 amino acids: CASSLAGTSGPRDTQYF. The CDR3 region has the DNA TGCGCCAGCAGCTTAGCCGGGACTAGCGGCCCGCGGGATACGCAGTATTTT.

The rearrangement uses TRBV5-1 and TRBJ2-1; a possible D gene is TRBD2 (5 bases). The CDR3 sequence is 17 residues long. With 1 base removed from V and 0 bases from J, the gap between germline ends came to 14 bases. Per the germline V gene, CDR1 is SGHRS and CDR2 is YFSETQ. CDR3 protein: CASSLWSGKASYNEQFF. The DNA for the CDR3 is TGCGCCAGCAGCTTGTGGAGCGGAAAGGCCTCCTACAATGAGCAGTTCTTC.

The chain links TRBV6-2 or TRBV6-3 to TRBJ1-5, with TRBD1 matching over 9 bases. With 3 bases clipped from V and 1 base from J, the junction kept 4 bases outside the gene matches. Germline assignment: CDR1 MNHEY and CDR2 SVGEGT. This CDR3 comprises 16 residues. The CDR3 DNA sequence: TGTGCCAGCAGTTATCCACAGGGGGCGAGCAATCAGCCCCAGCATTTT. It encodes CASSYPQGASNQPQHF.

This clone occurred once. The chain carries TRBV3-1 (or the pseudogene TRBV3-2) and TRBJ2-4, with D tentatively TRBD2 (5 bases). The CDR3 loop spans 16 amino acids. V was clipped by 3 bases and J by 0 bases, with 12 bases between them. Germline V lookup: CDR1 LGHDT, CDR2 YNNKEL (reference sequence). CDR3 protein: CASSQDLTVAKNIQYF. The CDR3 DNA reads TGTGCCAGCAGCCAGGACTTGACGGTAGCCAAAAACATTCAGTACTTC.

The chain joins TRBV5-1 to TRBJ1-1; 11 nucleotides align to TRBD1. The germline CDR1 and CDR2 sequences are SGHRS and YFSETQ. The trim removed 1 base at V and 3 bases at J, leaving 11 bases unmatched. The CDR3 is 18 amino acids. This CDR3 is CASSLWRTGGVGDTEAFF. The DNA for the CDR3 is TGCGCCAGCAGCTTGTGGAGGACAGGGGGCGTCGGGGACACTGAAGCTTTCTTT.

The chain combines TRBV5-8 with TRBJ2-1; 11 nucleotides match TRBD2. The CDR3 runs to 15 residues. CDR1 and CDR2 (germline): SGHTS, YDEGEE. Unmatched junction bases numbered 5, after V lost 4 bases and J lost 5 bases. The CDR3 reads CASSLGTSGNNEQFF. The CDR3, as DNA: TGTGCCAGCAGCCTCGGGACTAGCGGTAACAATGAGCAGTTCTTC. Full variable domain (outside the CDR3, taken from reference TRBV5-8 and TRBJ2-1): EAGVTQSPTHLIKTRGQQATLRCSPISGHTSVYWYQQALGLGLQFLLWYDEGEERNRGNFPPRFSGRQFPNYSSELNVNALELEDSALYLCASSLGTSGNNEQFFGPGTRLTVL.

The J gene is TRBJ1-2, the V gene TRBV13; TRBD1 matches 7 bases. The CDR3 extends over 12 amino acids. CDR1 is PRHDT and CDR2 is FYEKMQ in the germline V gene (reference sequence). The V and J ends lost 5 bases and 6 bases, in that order; junction bases with no gene match: 3. As DNA, the CDR3 is TGTGCCAGCAGCCCAGGGGGGAATGGCTACACCTTC. As protein: CASSPGGNGYTF. The full variable domain, in which reference TRBV13 and TRBJ1-2 provide the parts outside the CDR3, is AAGVIQSPRHLIKEKRETATLKCYPIPRHDTVYWYQQGPGQDPQFLISFYEKMQSDKGSIPDRFSAQQFSDYHSELNMSSLELGDSALYFCASSPGGNGYTFGSGTRLTVV.

This clone was observed once. V usage is TRBV24-1 and J usage is TRBJ1-2; TRBD1 matches 11 bases. V trimming: 3 bases; J trimming: 4 bases; junction bases outside the gene matches: 3. Germline values: CDR1 KGHDR, CDR2 SFDVKD. There are 15 residues in the CDR3. In DNA form, the CDR3 reads TGTGCCACCAGTGATGGGACAGGGGGAATCTATGGCTACACCTTC. This codes for CATSDGTGGIYGYTF.

Turning to this clone: The identical CDR3 is also encoded by other nucleotide sequences in the sample. CDR3 in amino acids: CASSQGVEGGTQYF. As DNA, the CDR3 is TGCGCCAGCAGCCAAGGAGTGGAGGGCGGTACGCAGTATTTT. The chain recombines TRBV4-3 with TRBJ2-3; tentative D call: TRBD2 (6 bases). Germline V gene lookup returns CDR1 LGHNA and CDR2 YSLEER. Trimming cost V 1 base and J 8 bases, with 13 bases left between them. This CDR3 region has 14 residues.

In this sample, this clone turned up once. The chain has TRBV12-3 or TRBV12-4 and TRBJ1-3; D is unresolved. The CDR3 consists of 13 residues. The V end was cut by 3 bases, the J end by 3 bases, with 6 bases between. The CDR3 region has the DNA TGTGCCAGCAGTTTTGCGGGTGGAAACACCATATATTTT. This gives the protein CASSFAGGNTIYF.

The CDR3 nucleotides are TGTGCCAGCAGTTTCTTCCAGGGGACTGAAGCTTTCTTT. This gives the protein CASSFFQGTEAFF. The chain is built from TRBV12-3 or TRBV12-4 and TRBJ1-1; possibly TRBD1 for D (6 bases). The CDR3 totals 13 residues. Trimming shortened V by 3 bases and J by 5 bases, and 10 bases separated the two germline ends.

The DNA for the CDR3 is TGCGCCAGCAGCTTTAGAGGGGGCGTCATGAACACTGAAGCTTTCTTT. Protein sequence: CASSFRGGVMNTEAFF. The chain recombines TRBV5-1 with TRBJ1-1; 7 bases map to TRBD1. Looked up from germline, CDR1 is SGHRS and CDR2 is YFSETQ. The CDR3 loop spans 16 amino acids. V dropped 2 bases and J dropped 0; count of bases not matched to a gene: 7.

This chain links TRBV2 with TRBJ2-1; D is unresolved. V was shortened by 4 bases and J by 2 bases, with 9 bases between the two germline ends. The germline V gene encodes CDR1 SNHLY and CDR2 FYNNEI. The CDR3 has 14 amino acids. In DNA form, the CDR3 reads TGTGCCAGCAGTGTCTCAGGCGCCTACAATGAGCAGTTCTTC. Its protein product is CASSVSGAYNEQFF.